The 29 T cell receptor beta chains given below trace back to one sample, sequenced in a study of early T cells in non-severe SARS-CoV-2 infection. TCRdb reprocessed the 5' RACE reads with MiXCR, giving one entry per CDR3 protein. The sample lists approximately 81,000 distinct CDR3 sequences; approximately 6% were seen once. The sample comprised whole blood. These receptors all stem from an adult who was a healthcare worker with PCR-confirmed SARS-CoV-2 infection or an uninfected control (not recorded which).

This rearrangement joins TRBV7-2 to TRBJ1-2; D gene unclear. V lost 3 bases to trimming and J lost 0 bases, with 8 bases between them. CDR3 length: 14 residues. CDR1 is SGHTA and CDR2 is FQGNSA in the germline V gene. The CDR3 bases are TGTGCCAGCAGCTTGGGGAAAGCTAACTATGGCTACACCTTC. Protein sequence: CASSLGKANYGYTF.

A note on this clonotype: A much larger clonotype is one base distant, so this may be a read error. J is TRBJ2-7 and V is TRBV27; D remains unclear. V lost 3 bases and J lost 6, with 9 bases in between. Germline V gives CDR1 MNHEY, CDR2 SMNVEV (reference sequence). There are 12 residues in the CDR3. The CDR3 coding sequence is TGTGCCAGCAGTTTGCCCACCTGCGAGCAGTACTTC. Protein sequence: CASSLPTCEQYF.

The table lists this clonotype with many counts. This chain links TRBV4-2 with TRBJ1-6; 9 positions agree with TRBD1. The CDR3 covers 17 residues. Germline trimming cut 0 bases from V and 6 bases from J; bases unmatched to any gene: 6. From germline, CDR1 is LGHNA and CDR2 YNFKEQ. DNA of the CDR3: TGTGCCAGCAGCCAAGAAAGGGGACAGGGTGTTAATTCACCCCTCCACTTT. This translates into CASSQERGQGVNSPLHF.

The rearrangement links TRBV7-2 to TRBJ1-5; possibly TRBD1 for D (6 bases). The V and J ends lost 8 bases and 7 bases respectively, with 15 bases between them. CDR1 is SGHTA and CDR2 is FQGNSA in the germline V gene. The CDR3 spans 13 residues. Here the CDR3 DNA reads TGTGCCAGCGCGGGGGGGCAGTTACAGCCCCAGCATTTT. As protein: CASAGGQLQPQHF.

This clonotype was counted only a few times. This chain uses TRBV28 with TRBJ2-7, with 10 positions matching TRBD1. Losses at the gene ends were 5 bases for V and 5 bases for J; bases not matched to a gene: 9. The length of the CDR3 is 15 residues. Germline CDR1 MDHEN, CDR2 SYDVKM. The CDR3 nucleotides are TGTGCCAGCAGTCCCCCCGGGACAGGGGATCACGAGCAGTACTTC. It codes for CASSPPGTGDHEQYF.

The CDR3 spells CASRRRNEQFF. CDR3 coding DNA: TGTGCCAGCAGAAGACGCAATGAGCAGTTCTTC. The J gene is TRBJ2-1, the V gene TRBV11-2; D gene unclear. The CDR3 spans 11 residues. From germline, CDR1 is SGHAT and CDR2 FQNNGV. V was trimmed by 6 bases and J by 6 bases, leaving 6 bases between them.

V is TRBV19 and J is TRBJ1-5, with 9 bases matching TRBD1. The germline V gene has CDR1 LNHDA and CDR2 SQIVND (reference sequence). After removal of 5 bases from V and 2 bases from J, the junction contained 7 bases not matched to a gene. The length of the CDR3 is 16 residues. The CDR3 is CASSARRDRGNQPQHF. The CDR3 DNA reads as TGTGCCAGTAGTGCCCGCCGGGACAGGGGCAATCAGCCCCAGCATTTT.

This clonotype was observed a handful of times. V gene TRBV29-1 combines with J gene TRBJ1-2; 7 nucleotides line up with TRBD1. Germline lookup yields CDR1 SQVTM and CDR2 ANQGSEA. CDR3 size: 15 residues. Trimming took 1 base from V and 7 from J; bases not matched to a gene: 12. The CDR3 sequence is CSVEARQGILLGYTF. DNA of the CDR3: TGCAGCGTTGAAGCCAGACAGGGTATCCTCCTTGGCTACACCTTC.

Only a few counts were recorded for this clonotype. This chain joins TRBV6-6 and TRBJ2-5, with TRBD1 identical over 7 bases. The trim removed 2 bases at V and 2 bases at J, leaving 5 bases unmatched. Germline V gene lookup returns CDR1 MNHNY and CDR2 SVGAGI (reference sequence). CDR3 length: 15 residues. The CDR3 sequence: CASSYKTGYQETQYF. The DNA of the CDR3 is TGTGCCAGCAGTTACAAGACAGGGTATCAAGAGACCCAGTACTTC.

There are a few counts of this clonotype. The rearrangement joins TRBV12-3 or TRBV12-4 to TRBJ2-2; D perhaps matches TRBD1 (6 bases). Trimming took off 0 bases at V and 5 bases at J, with 13 bases between the two ends. This CDR3 region has 16 residues. CDR3 region: CASSLALGASTGELFF. CDR3 bases: TGTGCCAGCAGTTTAGCGCTGGGGGCCTCGACCGGGGAGCTGTTTTTT.

The chain couples TRBV5-6 to TRBJ2-3; a possible D gene is TRBD2 (6 bases). The CDR3 spans 15 residues. The V end was cut by 4 bases, the J end by 1 base, with 13 bases between. CDR1 is SGHDT and CDR2 is YYEEEE in the germline V gene. In nucleotides, the CDR3 is TGTGCCAGCAGCGGGCAGGAGGGTGGCACAGATACGCAGTATTTT. Protein: CASSGQEGGTDTQYF. Full variable domain (remainder filled in from reference TRBV5-6 and TRBJ2-3): DAGVTQSPTHLIKTRGQQVTLRCSPKSGHDTVSWYQQALGQGPQFIFQYYEEEERQRGNFPDRFSGHQFPNYSSELNVNALLLGDSALYLCASSGQEGGTDTQYFGPGTRLTVL.

The sample holds many counts of this clonotype. The chain links TRBV18 to TRBJ2-3; D remains ambiguous. Trimming pared 0 bases from V and 3 bases from J, leaving 4 bases between. There are 13 residues in the CDR3. Germline V gene lookup returns CDR1 KGHSH and CDR2 LQKENI. The CDR3 protein is CASSPPSTDTQYF. The CDR3 DNA is TGTGCCAGCTCACCACCGTCGACAGATACGCAGTATTTT.

This clonotype was seen a few times. CDR3 coding DNA: TGCGCCAGCAGCCAAGATGCACAGGGGAGTCAGCCCCAGCATTTT. This sequence encodes CASSQDAQGSQPQHF. V is TRBV4-3 and J is TRBJ1-5; 7 bases match TRBD1. The CDR3 is made up of 15 amino acids. Germline CDR1 is LGHNA and CDR2 is YSLEER. Losses at the gene ends were 0 bases for V and 6 bases for J; bases not matched to a gene: 5.

The sample holds many counts of this clonotype. J is TRBJ1-3 and V is TRBV7-9; perhaps TRBD1 as D (5 bases). Germline V CDR1 and CDR2: SEHNR, FQNEAQ (reference sequence). V lost 3 bases, J lost 2 bases, and 5 bases lay in between. The CDR3 length is 13 residues. CDR3 sequence (DNA): TGTGCCAGCAGCTTGACAGCTGGAAACACCATATATTTT. Residues: CASSLTAGNTIYF.

This clonotype was observed at least ten times. The chain employs TRBV24-1 and TRBJ2-3; D uncertain. The CDR3 sequence is 13 residues long. The germline gives CDR1 KGHDR, CDR2 SFDVKD. Trimming removed 9 bases from V and 2 bases from J, with 11 bases in between. The CDR3 DNA reads TGTGCCACCCGCACAGCTAACACAGATACGCAGTATTTT. This translates into CATRTANTDTQYF.

This clonotype appeared many times. This sequence joins TRBV5-1 and TRBJ1-2; possibly TRBD1 for D (5 bases). This CDR3 contains 14 residues. V lost 4 bases, J lost 2 bases, and 12 bases lay in between. Germline CDR1 is SGHRS and CDR2 is YFSETQ. The CDR3 region is CASSPGQLNYGYTF. The CDR3 DNA follows: TGCGCCAGCAGCCCCGGACAACTAAACTATGGCTACACCTTC.

This clonotype has only a few counts. The chain joins TRBV19 to TRBJ1-2; D perhaps matches TRBD1 (6 bases). Trimming took 10 bases from V and 4 from J, leaving 19 bases between them. The length of the CDR3 is 14 residues. Looked up from germline, CDR1 is LNHDA and CDR2 is SQIVND (reference sequence). This chain's CDR3 is CATREGQTLYGYTF. For the CDR3, the DNA is TGTGCCACTCGGGAAGGACAGACCCTCTATGGCTACACCTTC.

This clonotype was counted between two and nine times. J is TRBJ2-1 and V is TRBV20-1, with a tentative D call TRBD1 (6 bases). Trimming removed 3 bases at V and 7 bases at J, with 22 bases between. The CDR3 contains 16 residues. Germline CDR1 and CDR2: DFQATT and SNEGSKA (reference sequence). CDR3 amino acids: CSASPRARGKGNEQFF. DNA of the CDR3: TGCAGTGCTAGCCCTCGTGCCAGGGGCAAAGGGAATGAGCAGTTCTTC.

At least ten counts were recorded for this clonotype. The rearrangement links TRBV10-1 to TRBJ2-5; 14 bases are shared with TRBD2. The CDR3 loop spans 16 amino acids. The germline V gene encodes CDR1 WNHNN and CDR2 SYGVQD (reference sequence). Germline trimming cut 5 bases from V and 4 bases from J; bases unmatched to any gene: 6. The CDR3 region is CASSKGLAGGGETQYF. The CDR3 DNA reads as TGCGCCAGCAGTAAAGGACTAGCGGGAGGTGGAGAGACCCAGTACTTC.

This clonotype was observed at least ten times. The chain has TRBV5-1 and TRBJ2-7, with TRBD1 matching over 10 bases. This CDR3 has 15 amino acids. In germline, CDR1 is SGHRS, CDR2 YFSETQ. J was trimmed by 2 bases and V by 3 bases; bases with no gene match: 5. The CDR3 bases are TGCGCCAGCAGCTATACGGGACAGGGGCCCTACGAGCAGTACTTC. This gives the protein CASSYTGQGPYEQYF.

This clonotype was detected a few times. The rearrangement uses TRBV11-2 and TRBJ2-1; D gene unclear. The germline CDR1 and CDR2 sequences are SGHAT and FQNNGV. There are 14 residues in the CDR3. V lost 6 bases to trimming and J lost 2 bases, with 11 bases between them. In DNA, the CDR3 is TGTGCCAGCAGTTCGATTACTACCTACAATGAGCAGTTCTTC. This gives the protein CASSSITTYNEQFF. Based on the CDR3 plus reference TRBV11-2 and TRBJ2-1, the full variable domain is EAGVAQSPRYKIIEKRQSVAFWCNPISGHATLYWYQQILGQGPKLLIQFQNNGVVDDSQLPKDRFSAERLKGVDSTLKIQPAKLEDSAVYLCASSSITTYNEQFFGPGTRLTVL.

The chain has TRBV6-1 and TRBJ2-3; TRBD1 might be the D (6 bases). The V end was cut by 2 bases, the J end by 1 base, with 13 bases between. Looked up from germline, CDR1 is MNHNS and CDR2 is SASEGT. CDR3 length: 16 residues. The CDR3 region is CASSEFGGGGTDTQYF. The CDR3 region has the DNA TGTGCCAGCAGTGAATTTGGTGGGGGCGGCACAGATACGCAGTATTTT.

This clonotype has only a few counts. The gene calls are TRBV25-1 and TRBJ2-7; 8 bases agree with TRBD1. Germline trimming cut 9 bases from V and 3 bases from J; bases unmatched to any gene: 4. The germline CDR1 and CDR2 sequences are MGHDK and SYGVNS. This CDR3 comprises 12 residues. The chain's CDR3 is CASRDRGYEQYF. For the CDR3, the DNA is TGTGCCAGTCGAGACAGGGGCTACGAGCAGTACTTC.

This clonotype was detected many times. V and J are TRBV7-2 and TRBJ2-4; D is perhaps TRBD1 (5 bases). In germline, CDR1 is SGHTA, CDR2 FQGNSA. Trimming pared 3 bases from V and 5 bases from J, leaving 5 bases between. The CDR3 runs to 12 residues. CDR3: CASSLTENIQYF. As DNA, the CDR3 is TGTGCCAGCAGCTTGACAGAAAACATTCAGTACTTC.

This clonotype was observed a handful of times. The rearrangement joins TRBV7-9 to TRBJ2-1, with D maybe TRBD1 (5 bases). This CDR3 is 13 amino acids long. V lost 5 bases, J lost 6 bases, and 11 bases lay in between. Germline V gives CDR1 SEHNR, CDR2 FQNEAQ (reference sequence). The CDR3 DNA follows: TGTGCCAGCAGCAATAGACAGACCAATGAGCAGTTCTTC. Residues: CASSNRQTNEQFF.

This clonotype was recorded at least ten times. The rearrangement links TRBV29-1 to TRBJ2-2; the match to TRBD2 covers 8 bases. In germline, CDR1 is SQVTM, CDR2 ANQGSEA. J was trimmed by 12 bases and V by 4 bases; bases with no gene match: 7. The CDR3 is 12 amino acids. The chain's CDR3 is CSVGSGREKLFF. The DNA for the CDR3 is TGCAGCGTTGGGAGCGGGAGAGAAAAGCTGTTTTTT.

This sequence joins TRBV7-2 and TRBJ2-7; TRBD2 is a possible D gene (6 bases). V was clipped by 6 bases and J by 7 bases, with 16 bases between them. CDR1 and CDR2 from the germline V gene are SGHTA and FQGNSA. This CDR3 is built from 13 residues. The DNA of the CDR3 is TGTGCCAGCAGTGGGGGGAGGAGAGGAGAGCAGTACTTC. Amino acids: CASSGGRRGEQYF.

This clonotype was counted only a few times. The rearrangement links TRBV7-2 to TRBJ2-2, with D possibly being TRBD2 (5 bases). CDR1 SGHTA and CDR2 FQGNSA come from the germline V gene. Trimming removed 5 bases at V and 0 bases at J, with 13 bases between. There are 16 residues in the CDR3. The CDR3 DNA is TGTGCCAGCAGCCTCACCCGGGGAGCGAACACCGGGGAGCTGTTTTTT. This codes for CASSLTRGANTGELFF.

Many counts were recorded for this clonotype. The chain employs TRBV20-1 and TRBJ2-7; D perhaps matches TRBD2 (6 bases). CDR3 length equals 13 residues. The germline V gene has CDR1 DFQATT and CDR2 SNEGSKA (reference sequence). The V gene lost 5 bases and the J gene lost 0 bases, with 11 bases spanning the gap. CDR3 in amino acids: CSASSGPSYEQYF. CDR3 DNA sequence: TGCAGTGCTTCCAGCGGGCCCTCCTACGAGCAGTACTTC.